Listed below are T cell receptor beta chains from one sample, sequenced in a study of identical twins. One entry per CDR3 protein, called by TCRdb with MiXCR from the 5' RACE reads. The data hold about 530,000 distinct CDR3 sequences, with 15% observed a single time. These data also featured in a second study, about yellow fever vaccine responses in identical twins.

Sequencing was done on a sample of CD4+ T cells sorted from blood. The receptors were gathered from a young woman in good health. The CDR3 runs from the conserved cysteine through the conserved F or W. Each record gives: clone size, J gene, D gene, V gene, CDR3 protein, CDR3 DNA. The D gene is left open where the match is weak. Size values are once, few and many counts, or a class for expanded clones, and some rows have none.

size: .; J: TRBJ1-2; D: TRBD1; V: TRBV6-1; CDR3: CASSPPGQVYGYTF; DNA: TGTGCCAGCAGTCCCCCCGGACAGGTGTATGGCTACACCTTC
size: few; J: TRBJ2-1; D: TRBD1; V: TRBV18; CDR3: CASSSVRDSSYNEQFF; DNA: TGTGCCAGCTCATCGGTCCGGGACAGCTCCTACAATGAGCAGTTCTTC
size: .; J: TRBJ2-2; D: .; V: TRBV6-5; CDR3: CASSYSITTGELFF; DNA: TGTGCCAGCAGTTACTCGATCACAACCGGGGAGCTGTTTTTT
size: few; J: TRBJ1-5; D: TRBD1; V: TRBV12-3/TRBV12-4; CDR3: CASSPTQGRDQPQHF; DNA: TGTGCCAGCAGCCCCACACAGGGGAGGGATCAGCCCCAGCATTTT
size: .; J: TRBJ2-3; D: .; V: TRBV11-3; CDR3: CASGGDRGTDTQYF; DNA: TGTGCCAGCGGAGGGGACCGCGGCACAGATACGCAGTATTTT
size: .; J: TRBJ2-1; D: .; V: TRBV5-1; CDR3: CASSLARHHEQFF; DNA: TGCGCCAGCAGCTTGGCCCGGCACCATGAGCAGTTCTTC
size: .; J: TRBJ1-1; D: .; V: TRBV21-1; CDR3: CASRAYRFDPEAFF; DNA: TGTGCCAGTAGAGCTTACAGGTTTGACCCTGAAGCTTTCTTT
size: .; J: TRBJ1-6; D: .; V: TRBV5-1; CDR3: CASSLRRGGRENSPLHF; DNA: TGCGCCAGCAGCTTGCGGAGGGGGGGTCGGGAAAATTCACCCCTCCACTTT
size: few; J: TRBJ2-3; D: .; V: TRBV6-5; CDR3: CASSHRRAPDTQYF; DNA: TGTGCCAGCAGTCACCGTAGGGCCCCAGATACGCAGTATTTT
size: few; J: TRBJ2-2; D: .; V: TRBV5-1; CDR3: CASSLDNRELFF; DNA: TGCGCCAGCAGCTTGGACAACAGGGAGTTGTTTTTT
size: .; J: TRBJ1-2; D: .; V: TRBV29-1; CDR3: CSVETGSIYGYTF; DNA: TGCAGCGTTGAAACGGGTTCTATCTATGGCTACACCTTC
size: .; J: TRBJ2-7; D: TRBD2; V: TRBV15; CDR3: CATRGGVSYEQYF; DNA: TGTGCCACCAGGGGGGGGGTCTCCTACGAGCAGTACTTC
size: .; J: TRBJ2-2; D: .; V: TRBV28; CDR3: CASSKPLLAGELFF; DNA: TGTGCCAGCAGTAAGCCCCTCCTAGCCGGGGAGCTGTTTTTT
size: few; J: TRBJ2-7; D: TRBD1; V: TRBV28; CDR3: CASSWDRDDEQYF; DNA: TGTGCCAGCAGTTGGGACAGGGATGACGAGCAGTACTTC
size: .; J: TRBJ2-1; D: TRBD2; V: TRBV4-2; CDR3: CAMSPGTSGGFTYNEQFF; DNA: TGTGCCATGAGCCCAGGGACTAGCGGGGGGTTTACCTACAATGAGCAGTTCTTC
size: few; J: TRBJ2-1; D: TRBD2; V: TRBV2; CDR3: CASRSGTTYNEQFF; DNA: TGTGCCAGCCGCAGCGGGACTACCTACAATGAGCAGTTCTTC
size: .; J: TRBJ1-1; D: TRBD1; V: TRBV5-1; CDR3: CASSGQGAMNTEAFF; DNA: TGCGCCAGCAGCGGACAGGGGGCAATGAACACTGAAGCTTTCTTT
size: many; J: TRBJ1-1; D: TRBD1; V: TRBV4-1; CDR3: CASSQVPGQLFMNTEAFF; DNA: TGCGCCAGCAGCCAGGTACCGGGACAGTTATTCATGAACACTGAAGCTTTCTTT
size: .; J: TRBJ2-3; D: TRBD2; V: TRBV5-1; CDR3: CASSPRLAGDADTQYF; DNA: TGCGCCAGCAGCCCCAGACTAGCGGGAGATGCAGATACGCAGTATTTT
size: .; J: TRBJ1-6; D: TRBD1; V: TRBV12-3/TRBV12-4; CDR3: CASKTGGSPLHF; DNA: TGTGCCAGCAAAACAGGGGGTTCACCCCTCCACTTT
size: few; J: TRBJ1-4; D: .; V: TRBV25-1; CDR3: CASSAPGLNEKLFF; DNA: TGTGCCAGCAGTGCGCCGGGACTCAATGAAAAACTGTTTTTT
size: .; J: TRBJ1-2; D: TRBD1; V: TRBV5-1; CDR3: CASSFGQDNYGYTF; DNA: TGCGCCAGCAGCTTCGGACAGGACAACTATGGCTACACCTTC
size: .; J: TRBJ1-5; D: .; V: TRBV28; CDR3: CASSLRGGSNQPQHF; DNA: TGTGCCAGCAGTTTAAGGGGGGGTAGCAATCAGCCCCAGCATTTT
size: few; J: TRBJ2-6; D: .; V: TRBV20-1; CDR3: CSARGGTGANVLTF; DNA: TGCAGTGCTAGGGGTGGGACTGGGGCCAACGTCCTGACTTTC
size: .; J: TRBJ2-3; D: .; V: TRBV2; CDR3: CASSPVSDTQYF; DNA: TGTGCCAGCAGTCCCGTCTCAGATACGCAGTATTTT
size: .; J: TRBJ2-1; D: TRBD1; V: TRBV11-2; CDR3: CASSPPSGTVYNEQFF; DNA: TGTGCCAGCAGTCCACCCTCCGGGACAGTCTACAATGAGCAGTTCTTC
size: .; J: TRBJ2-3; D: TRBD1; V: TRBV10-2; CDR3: CASSEKSGGVRHITDTQYF; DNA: TGCGCCAGCAGTGAGAAATCAGGGGGAGTGCGACATATCACAGATACGCAGTATTTT
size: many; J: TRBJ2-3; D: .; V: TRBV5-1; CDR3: CASTSGSTDTQYF; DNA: TGCGCCAGCACCAGCGGGAGCACAGATACGCAGTATTTT
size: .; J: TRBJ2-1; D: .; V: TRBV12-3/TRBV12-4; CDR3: CASSLRSYNEQFF; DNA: TGTGCCAGCAGTTTACGGTCCTACAATGAGCAGTTCTTC
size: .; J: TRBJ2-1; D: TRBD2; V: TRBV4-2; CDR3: CASSASERGTYNEQFF; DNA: TGTGCCAGCAGCGCGAGTGAGCGGGGGACCTACAATGAGCAGTTCTTC
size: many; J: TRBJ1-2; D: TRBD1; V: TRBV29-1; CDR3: CSVEERGRIYGYTF; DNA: TGCAGCGTTGAAGAGAGGGGGCGGATCTATGGCTACACCTTC
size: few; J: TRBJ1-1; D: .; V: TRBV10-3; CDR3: CAIRHKGVNTEAFF; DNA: TGTGCCATCAGACACAAGGGGGTGAACACTGAAGCTTTCTTT
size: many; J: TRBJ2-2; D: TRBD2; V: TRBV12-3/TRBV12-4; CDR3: CASSRTSGSIGELFF; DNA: TGTGCCAGCAGCAGGACTAGCGGGAGCATCGGGGAGCTGTTTTTT
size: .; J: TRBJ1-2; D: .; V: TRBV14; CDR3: CASSQDGGIYGYTF; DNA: TGTGCCAGCAGCCAAGATGGGGGGATATATGGCTACACCTTC
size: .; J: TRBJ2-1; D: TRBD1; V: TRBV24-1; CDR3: CATRGQGADEQFF; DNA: TGTGCCACCAGGGGACAGGGGGCGGATGAGCAGTTCTTC
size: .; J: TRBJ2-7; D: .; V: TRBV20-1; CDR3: CSARGGRASYEQYF; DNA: TGCAGTGCGAGGGGGGGTCGAGCCTCCTACGAGCAGTACTTC
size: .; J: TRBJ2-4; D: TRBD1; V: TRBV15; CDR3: CATSRDRGTGSRAAKNIQYF; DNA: TGTGCCACCAGCAGAGATCGTGGGACAGGGAGTAGGGCGGCCAAAAACATTCAGTACTTC
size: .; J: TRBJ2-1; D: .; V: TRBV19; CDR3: CASSLRQVHNEQFF; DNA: TGTGCCAGTAGTCTACGACAGGTACACAATGAGCAGTTCTTC
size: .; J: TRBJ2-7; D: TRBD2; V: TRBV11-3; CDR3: CASSWGLAEQYF; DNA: TGTGCCAGCAGCTGGGGACTAGCCGAGCAGTACTTC
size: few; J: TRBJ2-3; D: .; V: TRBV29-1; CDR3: CSVAGDSPSSTDTQYF; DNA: TGCAGCGTTGCCGGAGACAGCCCATCTAGCACAGATACGCAGTATTTT
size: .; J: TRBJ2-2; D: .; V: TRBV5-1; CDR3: CASSQIGYLNTGELFF; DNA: TGCGCCAGCAGCCAAATAGGGTACCTCAACACCGGGGAGCTGTTTTTT
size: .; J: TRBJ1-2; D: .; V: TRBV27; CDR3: CASSLWGAGMENYGYTF; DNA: TGTGCCAGCAGTTTATGGGGAGCAGGGATGGAGAACTATGGCTACACCTTC
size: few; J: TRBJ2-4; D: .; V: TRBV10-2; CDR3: CASRSGELAKNIQYF; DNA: TGCGCCAGCAGAAGCGGAGAACTAGCCAAAAACATTCAGTACTTC